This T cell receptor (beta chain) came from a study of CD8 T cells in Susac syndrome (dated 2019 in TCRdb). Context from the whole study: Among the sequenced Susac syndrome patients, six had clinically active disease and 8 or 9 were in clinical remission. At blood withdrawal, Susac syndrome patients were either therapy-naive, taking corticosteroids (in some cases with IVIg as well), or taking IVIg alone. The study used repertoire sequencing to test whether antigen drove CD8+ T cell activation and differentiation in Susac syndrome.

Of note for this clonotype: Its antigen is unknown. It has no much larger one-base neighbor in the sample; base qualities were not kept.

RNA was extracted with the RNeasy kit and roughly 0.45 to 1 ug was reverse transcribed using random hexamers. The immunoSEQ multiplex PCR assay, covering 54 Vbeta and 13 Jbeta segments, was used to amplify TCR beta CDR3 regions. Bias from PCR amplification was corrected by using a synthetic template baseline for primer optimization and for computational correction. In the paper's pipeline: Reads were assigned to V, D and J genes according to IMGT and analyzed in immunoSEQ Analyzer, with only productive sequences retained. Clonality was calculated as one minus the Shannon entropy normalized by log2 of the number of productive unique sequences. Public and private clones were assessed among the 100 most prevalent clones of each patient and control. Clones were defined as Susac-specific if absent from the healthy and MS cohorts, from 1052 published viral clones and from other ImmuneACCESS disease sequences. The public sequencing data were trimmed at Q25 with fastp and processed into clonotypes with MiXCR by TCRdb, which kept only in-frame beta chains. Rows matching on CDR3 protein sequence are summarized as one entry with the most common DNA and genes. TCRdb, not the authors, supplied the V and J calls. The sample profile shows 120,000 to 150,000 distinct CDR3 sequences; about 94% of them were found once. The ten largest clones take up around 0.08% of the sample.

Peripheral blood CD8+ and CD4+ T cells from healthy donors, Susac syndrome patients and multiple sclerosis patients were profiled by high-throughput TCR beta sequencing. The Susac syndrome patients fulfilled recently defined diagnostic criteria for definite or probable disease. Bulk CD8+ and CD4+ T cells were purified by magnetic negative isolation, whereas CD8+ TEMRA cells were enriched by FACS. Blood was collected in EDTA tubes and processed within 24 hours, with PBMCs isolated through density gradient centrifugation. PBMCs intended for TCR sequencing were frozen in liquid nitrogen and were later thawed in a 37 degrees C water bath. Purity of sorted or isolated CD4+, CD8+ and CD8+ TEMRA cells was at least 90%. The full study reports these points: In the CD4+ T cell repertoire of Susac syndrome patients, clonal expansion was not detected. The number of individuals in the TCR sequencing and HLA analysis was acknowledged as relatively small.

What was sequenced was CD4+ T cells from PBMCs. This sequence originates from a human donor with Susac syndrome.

The encoded CDR3 is CATSRDLATGAYEQYF. The nucleotides are TGTGCCACCAGCAGAGATCTTGCGACAGGGGCCTACGAGCAGTACTTC. This sequence uses TRBV15 and TRBJ2-7, with 8 junctional bases fitting TRBD1. CDR1 and CDR2, per the germline V gene (reference sequence), are LNHNV and YYDKDF. V lost 0 bases and J lost 2 bases, and the count of bases not matched to a germline gene is 6. The CDR3 runs 16 amino acids, cysteine and phenylalanine included. Only the CDR3 region is kept as DNA, spanning 48 bases read in frame from base 1.